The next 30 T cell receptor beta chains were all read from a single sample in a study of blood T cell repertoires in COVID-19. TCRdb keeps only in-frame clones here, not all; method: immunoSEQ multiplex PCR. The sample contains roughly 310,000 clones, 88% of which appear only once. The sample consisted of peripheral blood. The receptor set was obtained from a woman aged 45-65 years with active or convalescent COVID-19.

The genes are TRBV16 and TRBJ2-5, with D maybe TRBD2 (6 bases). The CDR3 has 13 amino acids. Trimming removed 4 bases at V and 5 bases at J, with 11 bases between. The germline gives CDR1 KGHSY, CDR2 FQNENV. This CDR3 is CASSRDRGETQYF. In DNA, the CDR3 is TGTGCCAGCAGCCGCGACCGGGGGGAGACCCAGTACTTC. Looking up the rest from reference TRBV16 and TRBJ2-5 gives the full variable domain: GEEVAQTPKHLVRGEGQKAKLYCAPIKGHSYVFWYQQVLKNEFKFLISFQNENVFDETGMPKERFSAKCLPNSPCSLEIQATKLEDSAVYFCASSRDRGETQYFGPGTRLLVL.

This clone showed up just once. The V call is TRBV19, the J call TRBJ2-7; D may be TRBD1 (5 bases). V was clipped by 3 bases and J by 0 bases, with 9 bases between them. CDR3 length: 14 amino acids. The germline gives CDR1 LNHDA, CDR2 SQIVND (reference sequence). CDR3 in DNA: TGTGCCAGTAGTATTCCAGGGATCTCCTACGAGCAGTACTTC. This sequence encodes CASSIPGISYEQYF.

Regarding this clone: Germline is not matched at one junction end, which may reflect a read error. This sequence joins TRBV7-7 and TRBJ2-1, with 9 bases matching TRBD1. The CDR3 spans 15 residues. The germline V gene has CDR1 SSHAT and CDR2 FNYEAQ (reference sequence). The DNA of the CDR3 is TGTGCTAGCAGCTTAGGGGACAGGGCCTACAATGAGCAGTTCTTC. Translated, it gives CASSLGDRAYNEQFF.

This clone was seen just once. The CDR3 DNA follows: TGCAGCGCATCGGACAGGGGGGATGGCTACACCTTC. Translating it yields CSASDRGDGYTF. The chain links TRBV29-1 to TRBJ1-2, with 10 bases fitting TRBD1. The V gene end was trimmed by 7 bases and the J gene end by 6 bases; junction bases not matched to a gene: 5. This CDR3 spans 12 amino acids. Germline lookup yields CDR1 SQVTM and CDR2 ANQGSEA.

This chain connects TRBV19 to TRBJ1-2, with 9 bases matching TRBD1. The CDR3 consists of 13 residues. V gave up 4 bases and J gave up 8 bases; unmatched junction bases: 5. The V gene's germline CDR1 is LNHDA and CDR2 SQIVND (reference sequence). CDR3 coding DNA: TGTGCCAGTAGTAAACAGGGGGCGGACGGCTACACCTTC. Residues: CASSKQGADGYTF.

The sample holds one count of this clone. Here the CDR3 DNA reads TGTGCCAGCAGAGTCTCCGGGACAGGGTCCTACGAGCAGTACTTC. It yields the protein CASRVSGTGSYEQYF. The V and J genes are TRBV28 and TRBJ2-7, with TRBD1 identical over 9 bases. Germline CDR1 and CDR2: MDHEN and SYDVKM. The CDR3 loop spans 15 amino acids. Trimming at V came to 6 bases and at J to 1 base, leaving 7 bases not matched to a gene.

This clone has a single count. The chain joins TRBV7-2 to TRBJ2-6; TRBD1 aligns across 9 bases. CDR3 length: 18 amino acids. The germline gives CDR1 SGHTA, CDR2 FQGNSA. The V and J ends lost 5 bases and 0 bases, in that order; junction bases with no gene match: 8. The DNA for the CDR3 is TGTGCCAGCAGCCAAACCGGGACAGGGTACTCTGGGGCCAACGTCCTGACTTTC. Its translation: CASSQTGTGYSGANVLTF.

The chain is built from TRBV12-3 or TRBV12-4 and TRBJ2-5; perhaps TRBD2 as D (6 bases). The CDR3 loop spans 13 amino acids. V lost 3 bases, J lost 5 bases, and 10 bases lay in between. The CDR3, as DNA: TGTGCCAGCAGTTTTTCTGGGGGGGAGACCCAGTACTTC. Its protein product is CASSFSGGETQYF.

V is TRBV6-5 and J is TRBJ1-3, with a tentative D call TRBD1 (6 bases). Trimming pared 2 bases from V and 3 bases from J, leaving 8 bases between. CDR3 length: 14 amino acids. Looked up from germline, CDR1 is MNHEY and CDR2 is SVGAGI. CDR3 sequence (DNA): TGTGCCAGCAGTTACACACAGGGTGGAAACACCATATATTTT. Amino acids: CASSYTQGGNTIYF.

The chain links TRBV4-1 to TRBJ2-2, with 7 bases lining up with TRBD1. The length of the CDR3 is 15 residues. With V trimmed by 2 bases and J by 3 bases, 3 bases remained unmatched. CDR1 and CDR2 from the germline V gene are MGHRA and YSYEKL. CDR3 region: CASSQPDRDTGELFF. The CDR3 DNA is TGCGCCAGCAGCCAACCCGACAGGGACACCGGGGAGCTGTTTTTT.

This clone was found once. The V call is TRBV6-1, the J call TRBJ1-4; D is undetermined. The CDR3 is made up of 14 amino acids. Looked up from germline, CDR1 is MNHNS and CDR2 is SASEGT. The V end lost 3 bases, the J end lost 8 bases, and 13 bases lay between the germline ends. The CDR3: CASSDLPHQEKLFF. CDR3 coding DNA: TGTGCCAGCAGTGACCTACCCCACCAAGAAAAACTGTTTTTT.

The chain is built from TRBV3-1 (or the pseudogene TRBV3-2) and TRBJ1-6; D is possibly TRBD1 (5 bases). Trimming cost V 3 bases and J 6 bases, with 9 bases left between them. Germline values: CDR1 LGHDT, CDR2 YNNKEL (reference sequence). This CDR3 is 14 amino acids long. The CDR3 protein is CASSQGTINSPLHF. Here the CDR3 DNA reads TGTGCCAGCAGCCAGGGGACTATTAATTCACCCCTCCACTTT.

The CDR3 protein is CASSLRGGARQPQHF. The CDR3 DNA reads TGTGCCAGCAGCCTACGAGGAGGGGCAAGACAGCCCCAGCATTTT. The V and J genes are TRBV28 and TRBJ1-5; a weak D match, TRBD1 (5 bases). The CDR3 spans 15 residues. V was pared by 6 bases and J by 7 bases, with 19 bases between. Germline CDR1 reads MDHEN; CDR2 reads SYDVKM.

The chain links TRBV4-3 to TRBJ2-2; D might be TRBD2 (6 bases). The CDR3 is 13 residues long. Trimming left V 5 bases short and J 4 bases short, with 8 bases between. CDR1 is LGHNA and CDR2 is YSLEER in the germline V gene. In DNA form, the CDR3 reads TGCGCCAGCAGCTATAGCGGCACCGGGGAGCTGTTTTTT. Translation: CASSYSGTGELFF.

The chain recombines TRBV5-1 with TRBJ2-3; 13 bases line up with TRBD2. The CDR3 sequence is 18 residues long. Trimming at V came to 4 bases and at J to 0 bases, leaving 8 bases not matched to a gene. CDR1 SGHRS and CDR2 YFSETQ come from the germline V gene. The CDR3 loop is CASSTGLAGAFSTDTQYF. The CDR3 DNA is TGCGCCAGCAGCACAGGACTAGCGGGAGCTTTTAGCACAGATACGCAGTATTTT.

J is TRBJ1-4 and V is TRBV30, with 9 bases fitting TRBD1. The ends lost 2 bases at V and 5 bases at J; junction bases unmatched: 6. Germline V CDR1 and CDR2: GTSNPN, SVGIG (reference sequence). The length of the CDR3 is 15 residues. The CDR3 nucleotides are TGTGCCTGGAGTTATGGTACAGGGGGCAATGAAAAACTGTTTTTT. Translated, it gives CAWSYGTGGNEKLFF.

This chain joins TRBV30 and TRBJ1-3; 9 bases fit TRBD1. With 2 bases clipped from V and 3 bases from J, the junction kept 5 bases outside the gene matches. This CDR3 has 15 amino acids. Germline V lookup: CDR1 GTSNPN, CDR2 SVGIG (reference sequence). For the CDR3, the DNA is TGTGCCTGGAGTCAGACGACAGGGGGTGGAAACACCATATATTTT. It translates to CAWSQTTGGGNTIYF. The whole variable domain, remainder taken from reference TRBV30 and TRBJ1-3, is SQTIHQWPATLVQPVGSPLSLECTVEGTSNPNLYWYRQAAGRGLQLLFYSVGIGQISSEVPQNLSASRPQDRQFILSSKKLLLSDSGFYLCAWSQTTGGGNTIYFGEGSWLTVV.

The CDR3 protein is CASSQDRGIRGQPQHF. The CDR3 coding sequence is TGCGCCAGCAGCCAAGATAGGGGTATCAGGGGACAGCCCCAGCATTTT. The chain uses TRBV4-3 and TRBJ1-5; TRBD1 is a possible D gene (6 bases). V lost 0 bases and J 7 bases, leaving 16 bases between the germline ends. This CDR3 has 16 residues. Germline CDR1 is LGHNA and CDR2 is YSLEER.

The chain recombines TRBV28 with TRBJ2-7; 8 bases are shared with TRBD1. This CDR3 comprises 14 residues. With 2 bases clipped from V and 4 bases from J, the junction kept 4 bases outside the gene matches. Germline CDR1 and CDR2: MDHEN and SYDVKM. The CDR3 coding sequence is TGTGCCAGCAGTTTAAGCAGGGGGCTGTACGAGCAGTACTTC. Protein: CASSLSRGLYEQYF.

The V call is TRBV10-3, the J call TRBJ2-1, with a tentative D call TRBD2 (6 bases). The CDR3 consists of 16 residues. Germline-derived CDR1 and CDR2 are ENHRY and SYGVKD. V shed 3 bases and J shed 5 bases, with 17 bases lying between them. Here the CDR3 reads CAISDRRLAPNNEQFF. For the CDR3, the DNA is TGTGCCATCAGTGATCGGCGGCTAGCGCCGAACAATGAGCAGTTCTTC.

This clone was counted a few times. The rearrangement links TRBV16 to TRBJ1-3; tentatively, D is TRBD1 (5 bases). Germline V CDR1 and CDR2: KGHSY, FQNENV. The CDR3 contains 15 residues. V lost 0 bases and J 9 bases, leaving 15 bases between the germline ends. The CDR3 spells CASSQSRGRGGTIYF. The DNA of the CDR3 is TGTGCCAGCAGCCAATCCCGAGGGCGCGGGGGCACCATATATTTT.

The CDR3 region has the DNA TGCGCCAGCAGCTTTGACAGACCGATCAACTATGGCTACACCTTC. It yields the protein CASSFDRPINYGYTF. The V call is TRBV5-1, the J call TRBJ1-2, with a tentative D call TRBD1 (5 bases). V was cut by 2 bases and J by 2 bases, with 13 bases left in between. Per the germline V gene, CDR1 is SGHRS and CDR2 is YFSETQ. The CDR3 is 15 amino acids.

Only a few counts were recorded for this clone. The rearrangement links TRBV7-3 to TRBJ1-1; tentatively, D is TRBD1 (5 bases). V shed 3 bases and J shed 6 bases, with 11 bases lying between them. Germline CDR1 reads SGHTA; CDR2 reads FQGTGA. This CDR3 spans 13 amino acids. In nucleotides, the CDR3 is TGTGCCAGCAGCTTGCGGCAGGGTTCTGAAGCTTTCTTT. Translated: CASSLRQGSEAFF. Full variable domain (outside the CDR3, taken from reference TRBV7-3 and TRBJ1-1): GAGVSQTPSNKVTEKGKYVELRCDPISGHTALYWYRQSLGQGPEFLIYFQGTGAADDSGLPNDRFFAVRPEGSVSTLKIQRTERGDSAVYLCASSLRQGSEAFFGQGTRLTVV.

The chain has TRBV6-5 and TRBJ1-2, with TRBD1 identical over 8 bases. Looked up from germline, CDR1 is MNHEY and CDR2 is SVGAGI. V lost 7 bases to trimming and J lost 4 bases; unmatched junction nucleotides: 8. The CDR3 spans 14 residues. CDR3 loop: CASTAQGGSYGYTF. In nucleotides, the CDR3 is TGTGCCAGCACCGCACAGGGGGGTAGCTATGGCTACACCTTC.

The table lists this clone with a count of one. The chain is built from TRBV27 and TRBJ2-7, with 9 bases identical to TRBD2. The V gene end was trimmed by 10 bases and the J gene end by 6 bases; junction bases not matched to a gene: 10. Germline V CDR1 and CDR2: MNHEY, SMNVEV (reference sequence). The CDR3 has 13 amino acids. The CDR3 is CATLSGRSGEQYF. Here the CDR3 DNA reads TGTGCCACCCTTAGCGGGAGAAGTGGCGAGCAGTACTTC.

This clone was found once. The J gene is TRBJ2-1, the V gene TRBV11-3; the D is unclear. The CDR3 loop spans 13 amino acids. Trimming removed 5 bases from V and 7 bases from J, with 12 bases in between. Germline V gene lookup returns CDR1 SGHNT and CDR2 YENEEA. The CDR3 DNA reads TGTGCCAGCAGCCTGAACCGCGAGAATGAGCAGTTCTTC. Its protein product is CASSLNRENEQFF. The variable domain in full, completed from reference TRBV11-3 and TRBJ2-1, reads EAGVVQSPRYKIIEKKQPVAFWCNPISGHNTLYWYLQNLGQGPELLIRYENEEAVDDSQLPKDRFSAERLKGVDSTLKIQPAELGDSAVYLCASSLNRENEQFFGPGTRLTVL.

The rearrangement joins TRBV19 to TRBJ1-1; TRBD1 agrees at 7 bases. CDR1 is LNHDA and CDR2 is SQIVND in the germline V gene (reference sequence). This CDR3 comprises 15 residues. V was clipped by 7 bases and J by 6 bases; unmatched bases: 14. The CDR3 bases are TGTGCCAGTACCGTTAGACAGGGAAGGGTGGCTGAAGCTTTCTTT. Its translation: CASTVRQGRVAEAFF.

CDR3 sequence reads: CAWRETGNIYGYTF. CDR3 DNA: TGTGCCTGGAGAGAAACCGGGAACATCTATGGCTACACCTTC. The rearrangement uses TRBV30 and TRBJ1-2, with D unresolved. The CDR3 has 14 amino acids. Germline CDR1 reads GTSNPN; CDR2 reads SVGIG (reference sequence). V gave up 3 bases and J gave up 4 bases, with 15 bases separating them.

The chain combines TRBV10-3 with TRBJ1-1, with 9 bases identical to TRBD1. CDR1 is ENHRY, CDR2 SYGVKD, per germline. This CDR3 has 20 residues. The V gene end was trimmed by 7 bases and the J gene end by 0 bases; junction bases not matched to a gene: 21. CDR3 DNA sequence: TGTGCCATCATAGCCTATCGAGGACAGGGGAGAGATAATTTGAACACTGAAGCTTTCTTT. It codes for CAIIAYRGQGRDNLNTEAFF.

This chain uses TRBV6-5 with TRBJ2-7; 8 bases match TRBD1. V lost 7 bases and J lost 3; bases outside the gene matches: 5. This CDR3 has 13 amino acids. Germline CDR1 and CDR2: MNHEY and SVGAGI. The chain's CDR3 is CASNPDRDYEQYF. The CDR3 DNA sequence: TGTGCCAGCAACCCGGACAGGGACTACGAGCAGTACTTC.